This entry lists 6 T cell receptor beta chains sequenced from one sample in a study of cytomegalovirus exposure and HLA in healthy donors. The PCR made use of 60 Vbeta and 13 Jbeta primers. Method: immunoSEQ multiplex PCR; TCRdb's copy keeps in-frame clones and lacks some. The sample has some 84,000 clones, and its top ten clones hold 0.58%. Sequencing was performed on PBMCs. All receptors come from a man between 45 and 60 years old in good health and CMV-seronegative.

This chain uses TRBV2 with TRBJ2-7, with 10 bases identical to TRBD2. The germline gives CDR1 SNHLY, CDR2 FYNNEI. V gave up 6 bases and J gave up 7 bases; unmatched junction bases: 9. This CDR3 is 14 amino acids long. The DNA of the CDR3 is TGTGCCAGCAGCAGTAGCGGGGGGCCCCTGGAGCAGTACTTC. Translating gives CASSSSGGPLEQYF.

The V gene is TRBV28, the J gene TRBJ2-3, with D possibly TRBD2 on 5 matching bases. This CDR3 has 15 residues. Germline V gene data show CDR1 as MDHEN and CDR2 as SYDVKM. The V gene lost 3 bases and the J gene lost 1 base, with 11 bases spanning the gap. CDR3 sequence (DNA): TGTGCCAGCAGTTTCGCCGGGATAGGCACAGATACGCAGTATTTT. Residues: CASSFAGIGTDTQYF.

Notes on this clone: Germline and junction disagree at one end, which may indicate a read error. The rearrangement joins TRBV20-1 to TRBJ1-1; 10 positions agree with TRBD1. The CDR3 loop spans 11 amino acids. Per germline, CDR1 DFQATT and CDR2 SNEGSKA (reference sequence). The CDR3 DNA reads TGCAGTGCTAGAGGGGACAGGGGTTTTCTCTTT. This codes for CSARGDRGFLF.

The rearrangement links TRBV28 to TRBJ2-7; D not certain. V lost 6 bases and J lost 0, with 15 bases in between. This CDR3 has 15 amino acids. Germline CDR1 and CDR2: MDHEN and SYDVKM. The CDR3 loop is CASSFPWPFSYEQYF. In DNA form, the CDR3 reads TGTGCCAGCAGCTTCCCCTGGCCGTTCTCCTACGAGCAGTACTTC.

The chain uses TRBV27 and TRBJ2-7; 11 positions match TRBD2. Looked up from germline, CDR1 is MNHEY and CDR2 is SMNVEV (reference sequence). V was pared by 6 bases and J by 3 bases, with 13 bases of the junction left unmatched. This CDR3 has 17 amino acids. The CDR3: CASRRSSGGEKDYEQYF. The CDR3 region has the DNA TGTGCCAGCAGGCGGAGTAGCGGGGGGGAAAAAGACTACGAGCAGTACTTC.

The V call is TRBV6-1, the J call TRBJ2-2, with TRBD1 matching 8 bases. V lost 5 bases and J lost 5; bases outside the gene matches: 7. CDR3 length: 15 residues. Germline V gene sequence: CDR1 MNHNS, CDR2 SASEGT. The chain's CDR3 is CASSLDRAWTGELFF. The CDR3 region has the DNA TGTGCCAGCAGTTTGGACAGGGCCTGGACCGGGGAGCTGTTTTTT.